The 8 T cell receptor beta chains below come from one sample, sequenced in a study of tumor-infiltrating lymphocytes in primary liver carcinoma. Germline DNA was also extracted, with blood RNA taken from unsorted whole blood. Making TCR beta cDNA involved around 540 ng total RNA and a constant-region primer. It was through three nested multiplex PCR rounds of slightly modified ARM-PCR that TCR beta libraries arose. TRBV1-TRBV30 forward primers paired with a C-beta reverse primer drove the first two PCR rounds, 10 cycles each. TCRdb fed the multiplex PCR reads into MiXCR, producing one record per CDR3 protein. The sample yields approximately 340,000 distinct CDR3 sequences, about 61% seen once. Sample: peripheral blood. These receptors were obtained from a middle-aged man with primary liver carcinoma and hepatitis B virus infection.

This sequence joins TRBV7-9 and TRBJ2-5, with D tentatively TRBD2 (6 bases). V shed 5 bases and J shed 5 bases, with 18 bases lying between them. The CDR3 sequence is 15 residues long. CDR1 and CDR2 (germline): SEHNR, FQNEAQ (reference sequence). CDR3 loop: CASSPPGGGGETQYF. The CDR3 DNA reads TGTGCCAGCAGCCCCCCCGGTGGTGGGGGGGAGACCCAGTACTTC.

Details on this clonotype: No conserved phenylalanine or tryptophan is present at the end of the CDR3, so a read error is the likely explanation. The DNA is omitted, as the CDR3 cannot be located on it reliably, and the CDR3 follows TCRdb's listing. This chain links TRBV12-3 or TRBV12-4 with TRBJ2-7; TRBD2, the table's D call, was not compared with the DNA. The CDR3 region is 15 residues in length, termini included. The CDR3: CASSPRTLSSYEQYL.

On this clonotype: A much larger clone differs from this one at a single base, so this may be a read error. This sequence joins TRBV10-2 and TRBJ2-1, with 13 bases matching TRBD2. The CDR3 is made up of 14 amino acids. The germline gives CDR1 WSHSY, CDR2 SAAADI. CDR3 DNA: TGCGTCAGCAGCGGACTAGCGGGAGCTGGTGAGCAGTTCTTC. Amino acids: CVSSGLAGAGEQFF.

The chain employs TRBV10-2 and TRBJ2-1; 10 bases are shared with TRBD1. The germline CDR1 and CDR2 sequences are WSHSY and SAAADI. The V and J ends lost 7 bases and 16 bases, in that order; junction bases with no gene match: 22. This CDR3 spans 16 amino acids. The CDR3 spells CASNEVGQGVRNGHFF. The CDR3 nucleotides are TGCGCCAGCAATGAAGTTGGACAGGGGGTGAGGAATGGGCATTTCTTC.

To note about this clonotype: A clone one base away is much larger, so this may be a read error. This chain joins TRBV12-5 and TRBJ1-4; D might be TRBD1 (5 bases). The CDR3 length is 14 residues. CDR1 is LGHNT and CDR2 is FRNRAP in the germline V gene. CDR3 sequence: CASGLVQGNEILFF. CDR3 nucleotide sequence: TGTGCTAGTGGTTTGGTCCAGGGTAATGAAATACTGTTTTTT.

This clonotype has more than one count but fewer than ten. J is TRBJ1-1 and V is TRBV28; TRBD1 might be the D (5 bases). The CDR3 is 16 residues long. CDR1 and CDR2 (germline): MDHEN, SYDVKM. Trimming stripped 5 bases from V and 1 base from J, with 17 bases between. The CDR3 DNA follows: TGTGCCAGCAGTCCAAGGACGAAGGGACGGAACACTGAAGCTTTCTTT. Amino acids: CASSPRTKGRNTEAFF.

The sample holds many counts of this clonotype. The rearrangement joins TRBV29-1 to TRBJ2-1, with D unresolved. The CDR3 sequence is 15 residues long. Trimming stripped 1 base from V and 2 bases from J, with 12 bases between. Germline CDR1 reads SQVTM; CDR2 reads ANQGSEA. The CDR3 region has the DNA TGCAGCGTTGAAGGAGACTCCCAGGCCTACAATGAGCAGTTCTTC. Its protein is CSVEGDSQAYNEQFF.

Remarks on this clonotype: A read error may produce the germline difference seen at one junction end. This chain's CDR3 is CASSFEVSTDTRYF. The DNA of the CDR3 is TGTGCCAGCAGCTTCGAGGTTAGCACAGATACGCGGTATTTT. The chain uses TRBV11-2 and TRBJ2-3; D uncertain. CDR1 is SGHAT, CDR2 FQNNGV, per germline. The CDR3 spans 14 residues.